A single sample is the source of the 17 T cell receptor beta chains below, sequenced in a study of T cell changes during pregnancy in multiple sclerosis. Produced via immunoSEQ multiplex PCR; TCRdb's table is partial and in-frame only. The repertoire holds around 52,000 clones, with approximately 90% as singletons. Sequenced here: CD4+ T cells from peripheral blood mononuclear cells, sampled after pregnancy. The receptors stem from a female donor in good health, enrolled as a control in a pregnancy study.

The rearrangement links TRBV6-6 to TRBJ1-3, with unresolved D. This CDR3 is built from 14 residues. Per the germline V gene, CDR1 is MNHNY and CDR2 is SVGAGI (reference sequence). Trimming cost V 4 bases and J 10 bases, with 17 bases left between them. CDR3 loop: CASSSRLEPETIYF. CDR3 DNA sequence: TGTGCCAGCAGTTCCCGACTGGAGCCAGAGACCATATATTTT.

As DNA, the CDR3 is TGCGCCAGCAGCCACTTGACAGGGGACTATGGCTACACCTTC. This encodes CASSHLTGDYGYTF. The rearrangement joins TRBV4-1 to TRBJ1-2, with 8 bases lining up with TRBD1. Germline CDR1 MGHRA, CDR2 YSYEKL. The CDR3 sequence is 14 residues long. V was clipped by 3 bases and J by 3 bases; unmatched bases: 3.

The V gene is TRBV27, the J gene TRBJ2-7; tentative D call: TRBD2 (6 bases). The CDR3 contains 15 residues. Trimming took 5 bases from V and 2 from J, leaving 16 bases between them. Germline V gene data show CDR1 as MNHEY and CDR2 as SMNVEV (reference sequence). CDR3 coding DNA: TGTGCCAGCAGTACGACGCAACCGGGGGCCTACGAGCAGTACTTC. It translates to CASSTTQPGAYEQYF.

The chain is built from TRBV2 and TRBJ1-1; D not certain. The CDR3 extends over 14 amino acids. Trimming pared 4 bases from V and 11 bases from J, leaving 20 bases between. CDR1 is SNHLY and CDR2 is FYNNEI in the germline V gene. Here the CDR3 DNA reads TGTGCCAGCAGTGCGGGCGCACGGATCCCGGGGGCTTTCTTT. Its protein product is CASSAGARIPGAFF.

V and J are TRBV18 and TRBJ1-3; D gene unclear. Trimming stripped 6 bases from V and 2 bases from J, with 17 bases between. The CDR3 has 16 amino acids. Germline CDR1 reads KGHSH; CDR2 reads LQKENI. The DNA for the CDR3 is TGTGCCAGCTCGCCGCAACCACTGGCGGCTGGAAACACCATATATTTT. It yields the protein CASSPQPLAAGNTIYF.

This clone was detected only once. This chain links TRBV2 with TRBJ1-1; TRBD1 aligns across 8 bases. J gave up 6 bases and V 4 bases, and 4 bases lay outside the gene matches. The CDR3 spans 13 residues. Germline loops: CDR1 SNHLY, CDR2 FYNNEI. CDR3 protein: CASSGQGSAEAFF. The CDR3 DNA reads TGTGCCAGCAGTGGACAGGGGAGCGCTGAAGCTTTCTTT.

The chain is built from TRBV6-4 and TRBJ1-1; D is unclear. Germline V gene lookup returns CDR1 MRHNA and CDR2 SNTAGT. This CDR3 spans 15 amino acids. V lost 7 bases to trimming and J lost 0 bases, with 15 bases between them. CDR3 sequence (DNA): TGTGCCAGCACTCCTGATCCGGTAATGAACACTGAAGCTTTCTTT. Its protein is CASTPDPVMNTEAFF.

The chain links TRBV15 to TRBJ1-3, with a weak D call TRBD1 (6 bases). Looked up from germline, CDR1 is LNHNV and CDR2 is YYDKDF (reference sequence). This CDR3 comprises 15 residues. Trimming cost V 2 bases and J 4 bases, with 12 bases left between them. The CDR3 DNA reads as TGTGCCACCAGCAGAAACACAGGGTTGGGAAACACCATATATTTT. Protein sequence: CATSRNTGLGNTIYF.

This rearrangement joins TRBV5-1 to TRBJ2-5; maybe TRBD2 (5 bases). The CDR3 has 15 residues. Germline-derived CDR1 and CDR2 are SGHRS and YFSETQ. V lost 4 bases and J 4 bases, leaving 17 bases between the germline ends. CDR3 DNA: TGCGCCAGCAGCCGGGAAGGCAGCGCGGGAGAGACCCAGTACTTC. It yields the protein CASSREGSAGETQYF.

The V and J genes are TRBV2 and TRBJ1-5, with D uncertain. The length of the CDR3 is 13 residues. Germline-derived CDR1 and CDR2 are SNHLY and FYNNEI. With 8 bases removed from V and 11 bases from J, the gap between germline ends came to 19 bases. CDR3 in DNA: TGTGCCAGCCACCGGTCCATGGGTGGAGCCCAGCATTTT. Its translation is CASHRSMGGAQHF.

This clone was seen only a few times. The chain combines TRBV10-3 with TRBJ2-4; 9 bases agree with TRBD1. The V and J ends lost 3 bases and 7 bases, in that order; junction bases with no gene match: 4. Germline CDR1 reads ENHRY; CDR2 reads SYGVKD. The CDR3 extends over 14 amino acids. The CDR3 is CAISDGQGSNIQYF. CDR3 in DNA: TGTGCCATCAGTGATGGACAGGGGTCGAACATTCAGTACTTC.

The V gene is TRBV5-4, the J gene TRBJ2-7; 8 nucleotides agree with TRBD1. Germline lookup yields CDR1 SGHNT and CDR2 YYREEE (reference sequence). The CDR3 is made up of 15 amino acids. The trim removed 4 bases at V and 1 base at J, leaving 7 bases unmatched. CDR3 loop: CASSRGTGGSYEQYF. In nucleotides, the CDR3 is TGTGCCAGCAGCCGGGGTACAGGGGGGTCCTACGAGCAGTACTTC.

The CDR3 sequence is CASSFQGIPYEQYF. In nucleotides, the CDR3 is TGTGCCAGCAGTTTTCAGGGGATCCCTTACGAGCAGTACTTC. The chain carries TRBV28 and TRBJ2-7; D might be TRBD1 (6 bases). The V end was cut by 3 bases, the J end by 4 bases, with 13 bases between. Germline CDR1 reads MDHEN; CDR2 reads SYDVKM. CDR3 length equals 14 residues.

This chain uses TRBV12-5 with TRBJ1-4; D call uncertain. The germline CDR1 and CDR2 sequences are LGHNT and FRNRAP. Between the trimmed V and J ends, which lost 2 bases and 5 bases, there was a span of 3 bases. The CDR3 runs to 12 residues. Here the CDR3 reads CASGLSNEKLFF. CDR3 bases: TGTGCTAGTGGTTTGTCGAATGAAAAACTGTTTTTT.

V and J are TRBV15 and TRBJ2-2; D is perhaps TRBD2 (7 bases). The CDR3 length is 15 residues. The V and J ends lost 3 bases and 7 bases respectively, with 15 bases between them. CDR1 LNHNV and CDR2 YYDKDF come from the germline V gene (reference sequence). CDR3 nucleotide sequence: TGTGCCACCAGCAGCCCCGGGGGGCGGGGCGGGGAGCTGTTTTTT. Translating gives CATSSPGGRGGELFF.

The rearrangement joins TRBV7-2 to TRBJ1-2; D call uncertain. V dropped 1 base and J dropped 8 bases, with 17 bases sitting between them. Germline V lookup: CDR1 SGHTA, CDR2 FQGNSA. This CDR3 region has 15 residues. CDR3 protein: CASSLGGSKPGGYTF. The CDR3 coding sequence is TGTGCCAGCAGCTTAGGTGGCAGTAAGCCGGGGGGCTACACCTTC.

V usage is TRBV28 and J usage is TRBJ1-1, with 11 positions matching TRBD1. Unmatched junction bases numbered 10, after V lost 5 bases and J lost 5 bases. There are 16 residues in the CDR3. Germline assignment: CDR1 MDHEN and CDR2 SYDVKM. The CDR3 here is CASSSPPGTGGTEAFF. In DNA, the CDR3 is TGTGCCAGCAGTAGTCCCCCGGGGACAGGGGGAACTGAAGCTTTCTTT.